This TCR beta chain was sequenced in a study of OX40 agonist ivuxolimab in advanced cancers. Regarding the research as a whole: Ivuxolimab, which targeted the costimulatory receptor OX40 (CD134), was an agonistic, fully human IgG2 monoclonal antibody. Prior anti-PD-1, anti-PD-L1 or anti-CTLA-4 therapy was permitted, and 35% to 40% of dose-escalation patients had received checkpoint inhibitors. Peripheral TCRbeta sequencing was intended to test whether TCR sequence diversity was altered and clonal T-cell expansion was caused by ivuxolimab. Intravenous ivuxolimab was administered to patients every 2 weeks at six dose levels: 0.01, 0.1, 0.3, 1.5, 3 and 10 mg/kg. Partial responses were achieved by three dose-escalation patients, of whom one had hepatocellular carcinoma and two had cutaneous melanoma. In the dose-escalation cohort, approximately 82% of patients were male, and the mean age was roughly 60 years, with a range of roughly 20 to 80. Of the approximately 54 dose-escalation patients, hepatocellular carcinoma was present in approximately 20, melanoma in approximately 15, renal cell carcinoma in 9 and head and neck cancer in 9. The paper covers the monotherapy dose-escalation part of the phase I ivuxolimab trial, which included N of about 51 patients.

Genomic DNA was extracted from sorted cells for sequencing of the TCRbeta CDR3 region. The immunoSEQ Assay was used for sequencing of TCRbeta CDR3 regions. The table comes from immuneACCESS by way of TCRdb, which keeps in-frame sequences with V and J called. Part of the clones is missing from these tables; in studies checked, under half for an unresolved V gene and the rest for unknown reasons. In all, the sample holds 30,000 to 35,000 clones, and 70% to 85% of those were seen once. The ten biggest clones cover around 9.9% of the sample. Patients with autoimmune disease history or receiving systemic immunosuppression were excluded from the trial. Peripheral blood for TCR sequencing was drawn from every dose cohort at baseline, at cycle 4 day 1 and at cycle 7 day 1. Samples were obtained from an open-label, multicenter, first-in-human phase I dose-escalation trial of ivuxolimab. Adults with locally advanced or metastatic melanoma, renal cell carcinoma, hepatocellular carcinoma or head and neck squamous cell carcinoma were enrolled in the trial. Before TCR sequencing, CD4+ and CD8+ T cells were separately sorted from peripheral blood.

As regards this clone: Its antigen is not yet known. The DNA is left out, because the CDR3 cannot be placed on it with certainty; the CDR3 is given as TCRdb lists it.

Results and caveats for the whole study, not just this receptor: Low levels of normalized T-cell clonal expansion were also seen in some nonresponding patients. Partial responders in the 0.1-3.0 mg/kg groups had among the lowest normalized peripheral clonal expansion, especially among CD8+ T cells. The antigen specificity of the clonally expanded peripheral T cells was not determined. On average, CD8+ T cells showed more expanded clones than CD4+ T cells after ivuxolimab. At doses from 0.1 to 3.0 mg/kg, clonal expansion was seen in both CD4+ and CD8+ blood T cells between baseline and week 6.

The germline V gene encodes CDR1 KGHSH and CDR2 LQKENI. The CDR3 sequence holds 14 residues, the cysteine and phenylalanine included. The material was CD4+ or CD8+ T cells sorted from blood, obtained in a trial of the OX40 agonist ivuxolimab. The V gene is TRBV18 and the J gene is TRBJ2-2; the table's D call of TRBD1 was not tested on the DNA. This clonotype was sampled from an adult with an advanced solid tumor such as melanoma, head and neck, liver or kidney cancer. The CDR3 is CASSPRQYVGELFF.